Below are 10 T cell receptor beta chains sequenced from a single sample in a study of cytomegalovirus exposure and HLA in healthy donors. The PCR contained 60 Vbeta and 13 Jbeta primers. TCRdb's table, derived via immunoSEQ multiplex PCR, lists solely in-frame clones and lacks some. The sample has about 150,000 clones; 65% to 75% are singletons. The sequencing sample was made of PBMCs. Every receptor here comes from a man in his late teens or twenties in good health and CMV-seronegative.

The chain employs TRBV6-1 and TRBJ2-5; 8 nucleotides agree with TRBD1. This CDR3 spans 14 amino acids. The V gene end was trimmed by 3 bases and the J gene end by 4 bases; junction bases not matched to a gene: 4. The V gene's germline CDR1 is MNHNS and CDR2 SASEGT. Here the CDR3 DNA reads TGTGCCAGCAGTGACAGGGGGCTGCGAGAGACCCAGTACTTC. It is translated as CASSDRGLRETQYF.

The V gene is TRBV7-2, the J gene TRBJ2-2, with 10 bases identical to TRBD1. From germline, CDR1 is SGHTA and CDR2 FQGNSA. There are 14 residues in the CDR3. The DNA for the CDR3 is TGTGCTGCACGTGGGACAGGGGTCACCGGGGAGCTGTTTTTT. Protein: CAARGTGVTGELFF.

The chain has TRBV6-5 and TRBJ1-1; 8 bases are a match to TRBD1. The trim removed 6 bases at V and 1 base at J, leaving 4 bases unmatched. This CDR3 has 14 residues. In germline, CDR1 is MNHEY, CDR2 SVGAGI. The CDR3 DNA sequence: TGTGCCAGCAGCTACGGACAGGGGAACACTGAAGCTTTCTTT. It specifies CASSYGQGNTEAFF.

This clone was observed once. The chain uses TRBV2 and TRBJ2-7; possibly TRBD2 for D (6 bases). This CDR3 comprises 16 residues. V lost 11 bases to trimming and J lost 3 bases, with 26 bases between them. Germline CDR1 and CDR2: SNHLY and FYNNEI. In nucleotides, the CDR3 is TGTGCCCGACGGAGCAAAAGGGACGGGACTGACTACGAGCAGTACGTC. Translation gives CARRSKRDGTDYEQYV.

The table lists this clone with a count of one. This chain joins TRBV15 and TRBJ1-2, with D possibly TRBD1 on 5 matching bases. The V and J ends lost 4 bases and 4 bases respectively, with 13 bases between them. CDR3 length equals 14 residues. Germline CDR1 and CDR2: LNHNV and YYDKDF (reference sequence). The DNA of the CDR3 is TGTGCCACCAGCAATCCGGGGGTAACCTATGGCTACACCTTC. As protein: CATSNPGVTYGYTF.

The CDR3 sequence: CASSLVPLSTDTQYF. CDR3 bases: TGCGCCAGCAGCTTGGTCCCACTTAGCACAGATACGCAGTATTTT. The J gene is TRBJ2-3, the V gene TRBV5-1, with D hard to call. Germline-derived CDR1 and CDR2 are SGHRS and YFSETQ. The CDR3 is made up of 15 amino acids. Trimming pared 0 bases from V and 0 bases from J, leaving 8 bases between. The whole variable domain, remainder taken from reference TRBV5-1 and TRBJ2-3, is KAGVTQTPRYLIKTRGQQVTLSCSPISGHRSVSWYQQTPGQGLQFLFEYFSETQRNKGNFPGRFSGRQFSNSRSEMNVSTLELGDSALYLCASSLVPLSTDTQYFGPGTRLTVL.

J is TRBJ1-1 and V is TRBV28; D might be TRBD1 (6 bases). V was shortened by 4 bases and J by 8 bases, with 11 bases between the two germline ends. Germline CDR1 reads MDHEN; CDR2 reads SYDVKM. This CDR3 spans 12 amino acids. CDR3 loop: CASSYGQSEAFF. The CDR3 DNA reads TGTGCCAGCAGTTACGGACAGTCGGAAGCTTTCTTT.

The rearrangement joins TRBV6-5 to TRBJ2-7; 7 positions match TRBD2. Germline V gene data show CDR1 as MNHEY and CDR2 as SVGAGI. The CDR3 has 13 residues. After removal of 6 bases from V and 3 bases from J, the junction contained 5 bases not matched to a gene. Written as DNA, the CDR3 is TGTGCCAGCAGACTGACTAGCCGCTACGAGCAGTACTTC. It is translated as CASRLTSRYEQYF.

This chain joins TRBV18 and TRBJ1-1, with TRBD1 matching over 9 bases. Trimming took 3 bases from V and 1 from J; bases not matched to a gene: 3. Germline loops: CDR1 KGHSH, CDR2 LQKENI. This CDR3 has 15 residues. The CDR3 sequence is CASSPIQGANTEAFF. In nucleotides, the CDR3 is TGTGCCAGCTCACCCATACAGGGGGCGAACACTGAAGCTTTCTTT.

V is TRBV28 and J is TRBJ1-4; TRBD1 matches at 7 bases. Germline CDR1 MDHEN, CDR2 SYDVKM. V lost 5 bases, J lost 5 bases, and 11 bases stayed unmatched. The CDR3 is 16 residues long. The CDR3 DNA is TGTGCCAGCAGTCCCAACCCGGGACAGCGGAATGAAAAACTGTTTTTT. Its translation is CASSPNPGQRNEKLFF.